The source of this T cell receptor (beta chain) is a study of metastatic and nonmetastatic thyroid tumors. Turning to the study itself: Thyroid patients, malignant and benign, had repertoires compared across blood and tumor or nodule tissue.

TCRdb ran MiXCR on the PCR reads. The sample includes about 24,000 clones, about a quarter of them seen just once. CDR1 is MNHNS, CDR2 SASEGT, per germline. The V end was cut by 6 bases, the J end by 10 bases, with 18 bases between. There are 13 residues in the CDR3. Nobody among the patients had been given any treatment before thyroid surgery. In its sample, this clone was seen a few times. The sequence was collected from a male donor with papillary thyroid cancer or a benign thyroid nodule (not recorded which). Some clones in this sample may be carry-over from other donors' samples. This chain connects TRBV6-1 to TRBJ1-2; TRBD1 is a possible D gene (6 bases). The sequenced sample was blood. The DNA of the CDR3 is TGTGCCAGCAGCCCCCTTCCCAACAGGGACTACACCTTC. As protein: CASSPLPNRDYTF.